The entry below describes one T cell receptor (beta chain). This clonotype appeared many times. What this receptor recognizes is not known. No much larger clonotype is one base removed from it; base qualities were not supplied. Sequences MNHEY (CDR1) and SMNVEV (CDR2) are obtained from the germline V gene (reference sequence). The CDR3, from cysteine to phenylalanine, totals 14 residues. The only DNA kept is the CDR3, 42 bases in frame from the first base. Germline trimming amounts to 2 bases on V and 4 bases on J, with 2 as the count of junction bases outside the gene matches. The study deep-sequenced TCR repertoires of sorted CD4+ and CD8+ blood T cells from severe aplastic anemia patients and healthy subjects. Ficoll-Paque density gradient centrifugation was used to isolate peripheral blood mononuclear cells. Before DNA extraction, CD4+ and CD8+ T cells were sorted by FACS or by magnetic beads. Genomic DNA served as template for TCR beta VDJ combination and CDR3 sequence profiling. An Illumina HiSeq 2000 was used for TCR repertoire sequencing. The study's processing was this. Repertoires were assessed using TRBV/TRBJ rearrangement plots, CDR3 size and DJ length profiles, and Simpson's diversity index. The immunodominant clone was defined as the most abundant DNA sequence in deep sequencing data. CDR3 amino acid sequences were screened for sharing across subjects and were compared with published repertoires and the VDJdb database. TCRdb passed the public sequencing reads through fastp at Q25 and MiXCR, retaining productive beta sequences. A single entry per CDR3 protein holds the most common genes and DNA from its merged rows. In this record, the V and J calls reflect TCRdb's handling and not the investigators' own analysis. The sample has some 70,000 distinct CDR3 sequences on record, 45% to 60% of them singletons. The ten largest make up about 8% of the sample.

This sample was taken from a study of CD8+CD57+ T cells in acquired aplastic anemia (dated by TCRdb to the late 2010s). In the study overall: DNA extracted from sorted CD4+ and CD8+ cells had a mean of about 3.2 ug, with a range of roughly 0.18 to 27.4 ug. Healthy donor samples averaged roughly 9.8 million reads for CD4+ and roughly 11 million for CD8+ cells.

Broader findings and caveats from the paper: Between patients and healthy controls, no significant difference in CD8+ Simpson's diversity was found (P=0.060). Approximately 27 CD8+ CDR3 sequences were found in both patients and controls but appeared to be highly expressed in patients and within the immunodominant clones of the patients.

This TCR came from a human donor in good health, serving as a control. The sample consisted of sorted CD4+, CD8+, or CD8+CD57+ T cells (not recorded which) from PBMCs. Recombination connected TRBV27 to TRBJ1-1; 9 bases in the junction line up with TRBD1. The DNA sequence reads TGTGCCAGCAGTTTAGGACAGGGGTCCACTGAAGCTTTCTTT. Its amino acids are CASSLGQGSTEAFF.